This T cell receptor beta chain emerged from a study of T cell changes during pregnancy in multiple sclerosis. The data were produced by immunoSEQ multiplex PCR, yet TCRdb's version contains in-frame clones alone and is incomplete. The data hold some 80,000 clones, with 90% to 95% observed a single time. Looked up from germline, CDR1 is DFQATT and CDR2 is SNEGSKA (reference sequence). The CDR3 consists of 11 residues. The junction had 4 bases not matched to a gene; V was cut back by 6 bases and J by 5 bases. The material sequenced was peripheral blood, taken before pregnancy. This receptor was identified in a female donor with multiple sclerosis, enrolled in a pregnancy study. V usage is TRBV20-1 and J usage is TRBJ2-7; TRBD1 aligns across 7 bases. CDR3 loop: CSAMTGNEQYF. CDR3 bases: TGCAGTGCCATGACAGGGAACGAGCAGTACTTC.